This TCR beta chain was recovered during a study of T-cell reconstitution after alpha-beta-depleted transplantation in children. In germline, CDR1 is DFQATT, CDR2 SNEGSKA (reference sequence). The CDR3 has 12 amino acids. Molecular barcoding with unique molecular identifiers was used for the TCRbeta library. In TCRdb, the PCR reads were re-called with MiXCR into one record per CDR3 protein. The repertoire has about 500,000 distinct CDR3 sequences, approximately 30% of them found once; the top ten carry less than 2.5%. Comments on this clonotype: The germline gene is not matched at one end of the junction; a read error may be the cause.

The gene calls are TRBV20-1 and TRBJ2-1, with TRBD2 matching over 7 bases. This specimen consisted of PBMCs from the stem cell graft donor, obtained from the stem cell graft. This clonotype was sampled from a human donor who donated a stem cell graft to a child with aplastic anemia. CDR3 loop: CSASKRESKGVF. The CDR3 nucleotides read TGCAGTGCCTCCAAGCGGGAATCTAAAGGGGTCTTC.